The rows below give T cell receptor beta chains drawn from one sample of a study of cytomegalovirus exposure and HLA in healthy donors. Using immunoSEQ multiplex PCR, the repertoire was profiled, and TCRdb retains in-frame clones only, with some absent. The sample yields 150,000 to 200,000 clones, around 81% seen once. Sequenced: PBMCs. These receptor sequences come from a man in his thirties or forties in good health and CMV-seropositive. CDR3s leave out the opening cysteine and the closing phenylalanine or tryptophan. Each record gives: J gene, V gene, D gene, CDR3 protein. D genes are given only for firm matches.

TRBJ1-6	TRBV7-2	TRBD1	ASSLVRAGGTSPLH
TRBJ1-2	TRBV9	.	ASSGGSQGGANYGYT
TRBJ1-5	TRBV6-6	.	ASSEPGLINQPQH
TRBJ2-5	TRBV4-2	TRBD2	ASSQGLALETQY
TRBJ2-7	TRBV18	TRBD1	ASSSGQGSQGYEQY
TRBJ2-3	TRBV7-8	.	ASSPRTQLTDTQY
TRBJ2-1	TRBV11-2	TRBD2	ASSSYGGLAGGEQF
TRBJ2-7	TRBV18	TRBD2	ASSPRGGPPYEQY
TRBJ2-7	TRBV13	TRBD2	ASRIAGHFHSYEQY
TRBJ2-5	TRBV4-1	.	ASSQETIETQY
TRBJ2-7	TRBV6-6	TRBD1	ASSTGTGTYEQY
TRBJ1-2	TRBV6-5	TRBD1	ASSYYSPGQENGYT
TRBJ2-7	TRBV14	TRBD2	ASSHWTSGSYEQY
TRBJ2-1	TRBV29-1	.	SVGGLRWASSYNEQF
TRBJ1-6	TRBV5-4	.	ASSPRGGDSPLH